Each of the 10 T cell receptor beta chains below was sequenced from the same sample in a study of T cell clones after liver transplantation (dated by TCRdb to about 2019). Receptor libraries were prepared by the immunoSEQ multiplex PCR assay. TCRdb re-hosts the immuneACCESS table, in-frame sequences only. Its copies lack some clones; in the studies checked, an unresolved V gene accounts for under half of them, and the cause for the rest is not known. Present in this sample are about 50,000 clones, approximately 71% of which were seen just once. Of the sample, over 9.5% falls within the top ten clones. The sample here was CD4+ T cells from blood, taken approximately 52 months after liver transplant. All receptors derive from a human patient who received a liver transplant. Post transplant, some T cells may arise from the graft donor.

V gene TRBV11-2 combines with J gene TRBJ1-4; D gene unclear. With 5 bases removed from V and 4 bases from J, the gap between germline ends came to 5 bases. The CDR3 is 12 residues long. The germline CDR1 and CDR2 sequences are SGHAT and FQNNGV. The CDR3 nucleotides are TGTGCCAGCAGCCCCTATAATGAAAAACTGTTTTTT. Translated: CASSPYNEKLFF.

The chain employs TRBV6-5 and TRBJ1-3; D not resolved. V gave up 4 bases and J gave up 0 bases, with 13 bases separating them. Germline V CDR1 and CDR2: MNHEY, SVGAGI. The CDR3 length is 16 residues. CDR3 nucleotide sequence: TGTGCCAGCAGTTTCGGAGGGAGCGACTCTGGAAACACCATATATTTT. It codes for CASSFGGSDSGNTIYF.

This chain uses TRBV28 with TRBJ2-6; maybe TRBD1 (6 bases). CDR3 size: 16 residues. V was shortened by 4 bases and J by 0 bases, with 10 bases between the two germline ends. Germline V gene sequence: CDR1 MDHEN, CDR2 SYDVKM. This CDR3 reads CASSSPGHSGANVLTF. CDR3 sequence (DNA): TGTGCCAGCAGTTCTCCGGGACACTCTGGGGCCAACGTCCTGACTTTC.

J is TRBJ1-1 and V is TRBV29-1; 9 bases match TRBD1. This CDR3 is built from 14 residues. CDR1 is SQVTM, CDR2 ANQGSEA, per germline. Trimming at V came to 5 bases and at J to 3 bases, leaving 7 bases not matched to a gene. In nucleotides, the CDR3 is TGCAGCGTTCACCGGGACAGGGTTTACACTGAAGCTTTCTTT. Encoded protein: CSVHRDRVYTEAFF.

The chain couples TRBV7-6 to TRBJ1-1, with unresolved D. The V end lost 5 bases, the J end lost 4 bases, and 11 bases lay between the germline ends. The germline gives CDR1 SGHVS, CDR2 FNYEAQ. The CDR3 is 13 amino acids. The CDR3 spells CASSPDGVTEAFF. The CDR3 nucleotides are TGTGCCAGCAGCCCCGATGGGGTCACTGAAGCTTTCTTT.

Only a few counts were recorded for this clone. The CDR3, as DNA: TGCGCCAGCAGCCAAGCGGACAGGGTGGCCGGGGAGCTGTTTTTT. This gives the protein CASSQADRVAGELFF. This chain links TRBV4-1 with TRBJ2-2, with TRBD1 matching over 8 bases. The V gene's germline CDR1 is MGHRA and CDR2 YSYEKL. The CDR3 spans 15 residues. Germline trimming cut 1 base from V and 6 bases from J; bases unmatched to any gene: 4.

The chain combines TRBV7-2 with TRBJ2-2; maybe TRBD1 (6 bases). Trimming took 5 bases from V and 1 from J, leaving 11 bases between them. In germline, CDR1 is SGHTA, CDR2 FQGNSA. This CDR3 spans 15 amino acids. CDR3 DNA: TGTGCCAGCAGCCTTCGACAGGAGAACACCGGGGAGCTGTTTTTT. As protein: CASSLRQENTGELFF.

The genes are TRBV18 and TRBJ2-7; TRBD1 agrees at 7 bases. The length of the CDR3 is 12 residues. Trimming at V came to 3 bases and at J to 6 bases, leaving 2 bases not matched to a gene. Per germline, CDR1 KGHSH and CDR2 LQKENI. The DNA for the CDR3 is TGTGCCAGCTCACCCCCAGGGGGCGAGCAGTACTTC. Amino acids: CASSPPGGEQYF.

This sequence joins TRBV7-5 and TRBJ2-7; the listed D gene, TRBD1, was not tested against the DNA. TRBV7-5 is reported as a pseudogene. This CDR3 contains 17 residues. CDR3 bases: TGTGCCAGAAGCCCTTTCCTGAGACAGGGGAGCTCCTACGAGCAGTACTTC. Translated: CARSPFLRQGSSYEQYF.

This chain links TRBV19 with TRBJ2-4; weak D call: TRBD1 (6 bases). From germline, CDR1 is LNHDA and CDR2 SQIVND (reference sequence). V gave up 0 bases and J gave up 1 base, with 16 bases separating them. The CDR3 totals 18 residues. As DNA, the CDR3 is TGTGCCAGTAGTATAGAAGGGGGACCCCTAGGTGCCAAAAACATTCAGTACTTC. Protein sequence: CASSIEGGPLGAKNIQYF.